This T cell receptor (beta chain) derives from a study of blood T cell repertoires in COVID-19. The CDR3 runs 15 residues. Trimming took off 7 bases at V and 0 bases at J, with 10 bases between the two ends. In germline, CDR1 is MRHNA, CDR2 SNTAGT. Authors' processing steps: Estimated nucleated cell counts came from reference gene primer amplification. Here immunoSEQ multiplex PCR was the method, and the copy in TCRdb shows in-frame clones only, minus some. From that table come the V and J calls and clone size; the DNA was used to work out D and trimming. The table has roughly 6,600 clones, 80% to 90% seen once.

The sequence derives from a human donor in a cohort sampled during active COVID-19. The donor label of this sample is uncertain. Sequencing used peripheral blood. The V and J genes are TRBV6-4 and TRBJ2-6; no definite D call. CDR3 loop: CASTARSSGANVLTF. The CDR3 bases are TGTGCCAGCACCGCCCGGTCCTCTGGGGCCAACGTCCTGACTTTC.